Listed below are T cell receptor beta chains from one sample, sequenced in a study of control samples from healthy donors and cancer patients. The table came from immunoSEQ multiplex PCR; TCRdb's copy has only in-frame clones and leaves some out. The profile covers roughly 38,000 clones, with roughly 80% appearing a single time and 47% taken by the ten largest. Sequenced material: blood. The receptors shown here come from a man aged 55-75 years in good health. The CDR3 runs from the conserved cysteine through the conserved F or W. The D gene is left open where the match is weak. Rows may omit the clone size; those that give it use once, few, many or a size class.

TRBJ1-1 | . | TRBV25-1 | . | CAEAKGLEAFF | TGTGCCGAAGCAAAGGGCCTTGAAGCTTTCTTT
TRBJ1-3 | . | TRBV5-5 | . | CASSLHTSESSGNTIYF | TGTGCCAGCAGCTTGCATACATCGGAGAGCTCTGGAAACACCATATATTTT
TRBJ2-7 | few | TRBV5-1 | . | CASSLTVTSYEQYF | TGCGCCAGCAGCTTGACGGTCACTTCCTACGAGCAGTACTTC
TRBJ2-7 | . | TRBV27 | . | CASSFRGSQTYEQYF | TGTGCCAGCAGTTTTCGGGGATCCCAAACCTACGAGCAGTACTTC
TRBJ1-1 | few | TRBV4-3 | . | CASSQRVGRRDTEAFF | TGCGCCAGCAGCCAGAGAGTGGGGAGAAGGGACACTGAAGCTTTCTTT
TRBJ1-1 | . | TRBV7-8 | . | CASSIAGFRLGTEAFF | TGTGCCAGCAGCATTGCCGGGTTTCGGTTGGGCACTGAAGCTTTCTTT
TRBJ2-1 | . | TRBV30 | . | CAWTNSYGGGQFF | TGTGCCTGGACCAATTCTTACGGGGGTGGGCAGTTCTTC
TRBJ1-4 | . | TRBV7-9 | . | CASSLAQTATNEKLFF | TGTGCCAGCAGCTTAGCACAGACAGCAACTAATGAAAAACTGTTTTTT
TRBJ2-2 | once | TRBV9 | . | CASSVATTATTGELFF | TGTGCCAGCAGCGTAGCTACGACCGCTACTACCGGGGAGCTGTTTTTT
TRBJ2-7 | once | TRBV12-3/TRBV12-4 | TRBD1 | CASRGQGASEQYF | TGTGCCAGTAGGGGACAGGGGGCAAGCGAGCAGTACTTC
TRBJ1-2 | . | TRBV7-9 | . | CASFIGGNYGYTF | TGTGCCAGCTTCATCGGGGGTAACTATGGCTACACCTTC
TRBJ2-3 | . | TRBV30 | . | CAWSHGSTGTDTQYF | TGTGCCTGGAGTCACGGGAGTACGGGCACAGATACGCAGTATTTT
TRBJ2-1 | . | TRBV9 | . | CASSLDRGWGDEQFF | TGTGCCAGCAGCCTAGATAGGGGGTGGGGAGATGAGCAGTTCTTC
TRBJ1-1 | . | TRBV5-1 | . | CASSLVGSEAFF | TGCGCCAGCAGCTTGGTAGGTTCTGAAGCTTTCTTT
TRBJ2-7 | . | TRBV4-3 | . | CASSQNRLGEQYF | TGCGCCAGCAGCCAGAACAGGCTCGGGGAGCAGTACTTC
TRBJ2-2 | . | TRBV2 | TRBD1 | CASRQGASTGELFF | TGTGCCAGCCGACAGGGGGCGAGCACCGGGGAGCTGTTTTTT
TRBJ2-5 | . | TRBV11-1 | . | CASSLVLGVQETQYF | TGTGCCAGCAGCTTAGTTTTGGGAGTACAAGAGACCCAGTACTTC
TRBJ2-3 | few | TRBV7-2 | TRBD2 | CASSLEGGGAATDTQYF | TGTGCCAGCAGCTTAGAGGGCGGGGGGGCCGCCACAGATACGCAGTATTTT
TRBJ2-7 | . | TRBV2 | . | CASSGQRSSYEQYF | TGTGCCAGCAGTGGACAGCGGAGCTCCTACGAGCAGTACTTC
TRBJ1-6 | . | TRBV5-1 | TRBD1 | CASSGGQNNSPLHF | TGCGCCAGCAGCGGGGGACAGAATAATTCACCCCTCCACTTT
TRBJ2-5 | once | TRBV5-1 | . | CASSVGTQETQYF | TGCGCCAGCAGCGTGGGTACGCAAGAGACCCAGTACTTC
TRBJ2-7 | . | TRBV5-6 | . | CASSLRRGRSSYEQYF | TGTGCCAGCAGTTTACGAAGAGGGAGGTCCTCCTACGAGCAGTACTTC
TRBJ2-3 | . | TRBV19 | . | CASSKTLPWGADTQYF | TGTGCCAGTAGTAAGACACTGCCGTGGGGAGCAGATACGCAGTATTTT
TRBJ2-2 | once | TRBV7-2 | . | CASSLTQLNRPNTGELFF | TGTGCCAGCAGCTTAACACAGTTAAACCGACCGAACACCGGGGAGCTGTTTTTT
TRBJ2-2 | . | TRBV7-9 | . | CASSLIGRTNTGELFF | TGTGCCAGCAGCTTAATCGGCAGGACGAACACCGGGGAGCTGTTTTTT
TRBJ2-7 | . | TRBV6-6 | TRBD1 | CASSHTGGEQYF | TGTGCCAGCAGTCACACAGGGGGCGAGCAGTACTTC